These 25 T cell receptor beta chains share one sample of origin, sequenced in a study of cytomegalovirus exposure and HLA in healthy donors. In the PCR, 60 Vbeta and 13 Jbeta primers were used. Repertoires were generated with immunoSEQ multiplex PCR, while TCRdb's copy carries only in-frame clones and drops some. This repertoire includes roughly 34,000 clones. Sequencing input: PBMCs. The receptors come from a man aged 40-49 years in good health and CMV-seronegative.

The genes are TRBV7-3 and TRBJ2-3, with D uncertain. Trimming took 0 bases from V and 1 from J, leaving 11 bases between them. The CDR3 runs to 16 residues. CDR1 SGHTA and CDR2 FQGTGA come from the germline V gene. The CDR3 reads CASSLTSTPGTDTQYF. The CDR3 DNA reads TGTGCCAGCAGCTTAACGTCTACCCCCGGCACAGATACGCAGTATTTT.

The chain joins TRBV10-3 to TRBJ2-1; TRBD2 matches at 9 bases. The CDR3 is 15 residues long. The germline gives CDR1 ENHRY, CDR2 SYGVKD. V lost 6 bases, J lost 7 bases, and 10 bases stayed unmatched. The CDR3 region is CAISGGLSGSNEQFF. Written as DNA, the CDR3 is TGTGCCATCAGCGGGGGCCTTAGCGGGAGTAATGAGCAGTTCTTC.

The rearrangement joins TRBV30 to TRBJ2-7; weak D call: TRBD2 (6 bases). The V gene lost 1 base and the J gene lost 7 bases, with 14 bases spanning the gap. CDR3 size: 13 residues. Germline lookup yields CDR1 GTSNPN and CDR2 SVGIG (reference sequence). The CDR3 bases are TGTGCCTGGAGTGCCGGACTATTCGGGGAGCAGTACTTC. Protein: CAWSAGLFGEQYF.

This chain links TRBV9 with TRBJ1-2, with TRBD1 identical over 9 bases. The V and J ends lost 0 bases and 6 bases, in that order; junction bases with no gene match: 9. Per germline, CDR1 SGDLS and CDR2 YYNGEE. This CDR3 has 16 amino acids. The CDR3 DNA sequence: TGTGCCAGCAGCGTAGTCTACTCCTGGACAGGGGATGGCTACACCTTC. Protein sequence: CASSVVYSWTGDGYTF.

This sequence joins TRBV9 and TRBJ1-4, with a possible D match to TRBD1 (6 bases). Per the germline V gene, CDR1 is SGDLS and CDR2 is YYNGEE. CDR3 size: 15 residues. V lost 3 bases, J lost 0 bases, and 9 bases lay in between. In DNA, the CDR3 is TGTGCCAGCAGCGCACGGACAGCAACTAATGAAAAACTGTTTTTT. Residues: CASSARTATNEKLFF.

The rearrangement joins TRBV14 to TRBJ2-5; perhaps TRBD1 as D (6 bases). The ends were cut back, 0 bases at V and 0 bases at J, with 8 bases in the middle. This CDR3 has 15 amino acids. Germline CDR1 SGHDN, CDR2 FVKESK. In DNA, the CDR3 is TGTGCCAGCAGCCAAGATACAGGGTACCAAGAGACCCAGTACTTC. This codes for CASSQDTGYQETQYF.

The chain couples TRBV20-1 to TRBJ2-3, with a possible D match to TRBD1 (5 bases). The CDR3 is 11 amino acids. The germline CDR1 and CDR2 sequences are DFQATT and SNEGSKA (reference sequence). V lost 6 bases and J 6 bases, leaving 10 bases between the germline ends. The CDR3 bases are TGCAGTGCAAGGGGTCCTGATACGCAGTATTTT. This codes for CSARGPDTQYF.

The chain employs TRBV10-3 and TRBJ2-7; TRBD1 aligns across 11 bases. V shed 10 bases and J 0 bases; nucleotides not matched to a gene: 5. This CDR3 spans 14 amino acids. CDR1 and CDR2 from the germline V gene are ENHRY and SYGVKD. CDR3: CASTGTGGSYEQYF. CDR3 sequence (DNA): TGTGCCAGTACGGGGACAGGGGGCTCCTACGAGCAGTACTTC.

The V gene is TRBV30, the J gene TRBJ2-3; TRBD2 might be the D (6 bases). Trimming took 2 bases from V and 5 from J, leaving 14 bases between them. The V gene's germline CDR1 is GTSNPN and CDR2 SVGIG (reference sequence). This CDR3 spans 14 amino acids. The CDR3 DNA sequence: TGTGCCTGGAGTTACGGCGGGGCTCGAGATACGCAGTATTTT. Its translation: CAWSYGGARDTQYF.

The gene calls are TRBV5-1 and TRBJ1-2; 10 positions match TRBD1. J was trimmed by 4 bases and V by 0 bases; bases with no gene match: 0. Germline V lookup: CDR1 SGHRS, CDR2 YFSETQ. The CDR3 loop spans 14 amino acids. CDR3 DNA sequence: TGCGCCAGCAGCTTGGGACAGGGGGCCTATGGCTACACCTTC. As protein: CASSLGQGAYGYTF.

The CDR3 DNA sequence: TGTGCCAGCAGCTTCCTACAGGGTGCGAACGAGCAGTACTTC. Residues: CASSFLQGANEQYF. V is TRBV11-2 and J is TRBJ2-7; maybe TRBD1 (6 bases). The CDR3 extends over 14 amino acids. Germline lookup yields CDR1 SGHAT and CDR2 FQNNGV. Between the trimmed V and J ends, which lost 3 bases and 5 bases, there was a span of 14 bases.

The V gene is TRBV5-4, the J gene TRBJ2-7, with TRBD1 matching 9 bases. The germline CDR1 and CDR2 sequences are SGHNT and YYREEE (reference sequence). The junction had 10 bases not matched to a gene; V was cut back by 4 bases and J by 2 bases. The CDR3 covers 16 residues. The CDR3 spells CASSPTGTGNAYEQYF. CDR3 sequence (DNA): TGTGCCAGCAGCCCGACAGGGACAGGGAACGCCTACGAGCAGTACTTC.

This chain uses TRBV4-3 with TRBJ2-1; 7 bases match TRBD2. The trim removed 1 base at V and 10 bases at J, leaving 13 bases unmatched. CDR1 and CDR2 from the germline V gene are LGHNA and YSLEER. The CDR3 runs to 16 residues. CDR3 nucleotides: TGCGCCAGCAGCCAAGGGCGGACTAGACGAAGCACCGAGCAGTTCTTC. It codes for CASSQGRTRRSTEQFF.

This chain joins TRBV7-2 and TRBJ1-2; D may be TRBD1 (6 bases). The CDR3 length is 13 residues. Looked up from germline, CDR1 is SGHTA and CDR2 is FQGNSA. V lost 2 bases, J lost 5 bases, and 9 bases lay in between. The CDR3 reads CASSLQGRYGYTF. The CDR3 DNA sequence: TGTGCCAGCAGCTTACAGGGGCGGTATGGCTACACCTTC.

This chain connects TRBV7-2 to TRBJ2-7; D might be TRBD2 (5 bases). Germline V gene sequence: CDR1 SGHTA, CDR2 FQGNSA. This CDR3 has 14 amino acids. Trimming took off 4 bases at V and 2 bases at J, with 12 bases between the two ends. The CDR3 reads CASSSHGITYEQYF. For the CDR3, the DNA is TGTGCCAGCAGCTCCCACGGGATAACCTACGAGCAGTACTTC.

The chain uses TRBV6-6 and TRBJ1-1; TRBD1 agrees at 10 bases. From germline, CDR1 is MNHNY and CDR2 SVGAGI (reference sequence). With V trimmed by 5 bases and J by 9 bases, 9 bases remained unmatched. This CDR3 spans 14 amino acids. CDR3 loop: CASSPSRDRGQAFF. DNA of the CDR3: TGTGCCAGCAGTCCGTCCCGGGACAGGGGACAAGCTTTCTTT.

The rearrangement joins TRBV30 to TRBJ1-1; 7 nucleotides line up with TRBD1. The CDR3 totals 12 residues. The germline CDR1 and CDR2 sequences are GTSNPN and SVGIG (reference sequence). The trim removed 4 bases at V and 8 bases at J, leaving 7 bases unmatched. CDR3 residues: CAWTFLDREAFF. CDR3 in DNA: TGTGCCTGGACTTTTTTGGACAGGGAAGCTTTCTTT.

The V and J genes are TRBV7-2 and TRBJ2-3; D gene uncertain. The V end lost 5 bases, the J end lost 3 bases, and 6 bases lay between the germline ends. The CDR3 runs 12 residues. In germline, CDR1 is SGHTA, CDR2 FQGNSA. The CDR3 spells CASSRLTDTQYF. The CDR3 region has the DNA TGTGCCAGCAGCCGTCTAACAGATACGCAGTATTTT.

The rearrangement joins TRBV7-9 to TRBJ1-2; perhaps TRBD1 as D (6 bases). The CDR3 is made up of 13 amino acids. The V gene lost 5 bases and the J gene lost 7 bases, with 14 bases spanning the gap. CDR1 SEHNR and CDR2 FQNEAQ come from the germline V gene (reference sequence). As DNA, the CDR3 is TGTGCCAGCAGCCCACAGGGAACCGGTGGCTACACCTTC. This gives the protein CASSPQGTGGYTF.

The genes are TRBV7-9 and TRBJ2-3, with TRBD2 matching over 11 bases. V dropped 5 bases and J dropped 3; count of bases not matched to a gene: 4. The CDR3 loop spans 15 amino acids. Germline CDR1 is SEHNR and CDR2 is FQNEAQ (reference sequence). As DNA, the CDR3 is TGTGCCAGCAGCGGACGGACTAGCGGGACAGATACGCAGTATTTT. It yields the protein CASSGRTSGTDTQYF.

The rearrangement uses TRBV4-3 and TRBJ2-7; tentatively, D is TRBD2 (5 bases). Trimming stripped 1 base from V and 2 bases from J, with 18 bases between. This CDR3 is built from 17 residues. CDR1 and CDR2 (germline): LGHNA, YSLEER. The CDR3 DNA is TGCGCCAGCAGCCAAGCCTATCGGACCCCTAGCCCCTACGAGCAGTACTTC. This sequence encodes CASSQAYRTPSPYEQYF.

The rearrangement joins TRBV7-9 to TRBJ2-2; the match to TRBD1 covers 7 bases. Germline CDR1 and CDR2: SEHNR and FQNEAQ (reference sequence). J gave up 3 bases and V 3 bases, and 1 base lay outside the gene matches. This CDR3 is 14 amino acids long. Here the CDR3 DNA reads TGTGCCAGCAGCTTCGGGACAGACACCGGGGAGCTGTTTTTT. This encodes CASSFGTDTGELFF.

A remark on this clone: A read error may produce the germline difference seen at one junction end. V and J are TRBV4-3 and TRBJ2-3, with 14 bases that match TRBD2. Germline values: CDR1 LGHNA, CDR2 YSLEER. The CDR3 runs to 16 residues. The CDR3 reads CASSQGTSGRLQVPLF. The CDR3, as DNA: TGCGCCAGCAGCCAAGGGACTAGCGGGAGGCTTCAGGTCCCGCTTTTT.

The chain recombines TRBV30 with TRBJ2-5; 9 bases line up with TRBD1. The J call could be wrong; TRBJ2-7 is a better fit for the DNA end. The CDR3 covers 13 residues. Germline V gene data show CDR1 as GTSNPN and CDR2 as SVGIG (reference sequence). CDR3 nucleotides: TGTGCCTGGGAACCGGGACAGGGATACGAGCAGTACTTC. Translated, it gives CAWEPGQGYEQYF.

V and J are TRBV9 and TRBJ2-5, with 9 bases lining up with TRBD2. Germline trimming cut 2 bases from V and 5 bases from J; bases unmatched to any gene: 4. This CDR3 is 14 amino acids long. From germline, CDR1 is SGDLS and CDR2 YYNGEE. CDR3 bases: TGTGCCAGCAGCGTTAGCGGGAGAGGGGAGACCCAGTACTTC. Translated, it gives CASSVSGRGETQYF.